This is a list of T cell receptor beta chains from one sample in a study of blood T cells in healthy people across ages. In TCRdb, the 5' RACE reads were re-called with MiXCR into one record per CDR3 protein. The sample comprises about 1.4 million distinct CDR3 sequences, 45% to 70% of which are singletons, and under 8.5% rests with the top ten. Material: blood. The receptors come from a man aged 18 to 30 in good health. Each CDR3 is given with its conserved first and last residue. Fields, in order: J gene, D gene, clone size, V gene, CDR3 DNA, CDR3 protein. The D gene is left open where the match is weak. Size is omitted from some rows. Given values are once, few, many or a class for expanded clones.

TRBJ2-1	-	few	TRBV6-2/TRBV6-3	TGTGCCAGCAGTTACTCTTCAGGCTCTGAGCAGTTCTTC	CASSYSSGSEQFF
TRBJ1-2	-	-	TRBV12-3/TRBV12-4	TGTGCCAGCACCAAGGACAGCATTCCCAACTATGGCTACACCTTC	CASTKDSIPNYGYTF
TRBJ2-1	TRBD2	-	TRBV10-3	TGTGCCATCAGTGAGGATAGCGGGGACTACAATGAGCAGTTCTTC	CAISEDSGDYNEQFF
TRBJ2-1	TRBD2	-	TRBV5-1	TGCGCCAGCACCCCTCCCCTAGCGGGAGATGAGCAGTTCTTC	CASTPPLAGDEQFF
TRBJ1-2	-	-	TRBV5-1	TGCGCCAGCAGCTTGGCCGGGGGGGTCGGAGGCTACACCTTC	CASSLAGGVGGYTF
TRBJ2-7	TRBD2	-	TRBV20-1	TGCAGTGCTAGAGAAAGAGGGAGGGCAGGCGAGCAGTACTTC	CSARERGRAGEQYF
TRBJ2-1	TRBD2	-	TRBV5-1	TGCGCCAGCATCGGGACTAGCGGGAGCGATGAGCAGTTCTTC	CASIGTSGSDEQFF
TRBJ2-1	-	-	TRBV25-1	TGTGCCAGCAGTGGAGAGCTAGGGGGTGAGCAGTTCTTC	CASSGELGGEQFF
TRBJ2-1	TRBD1	-	TRBV20-1	TGCAGTGCGGAGGACAGGGTGGACAATGAGCAGTTCTTC	CSAEDRVDNEQFF
TRBJ2-7	-	-	TRBV7-2	TGTGCCAGCAGCACCCAACCGCACTACGAGCAGTACTTC	CASSTQPHYEQYF
TRBJ1-3	TRBD1	-	TRBV12-3/TRBV12-4	TGTGCCAGCAGACAGGGGTCCGGAAACACCATATATTTT	CASRQGSGNTIYF
TRBJ2-7	TRBD2	-	TRBV5-1	TGCGCCAGCAGCCCACGCAGCGGGAATGCACGCGAGCAGTACTTC	CASSPRSGNAREQYF
TRBJ2-1	-	-	TRBV29-1	TGCAGCGTGCTTATCTTGGGCGCCTCCTACAATGAGCAGTTCTTC	CSVLILGASYNEQFF
TRBJ1-1	-	-	TRBV11-2	TGTGCCAGCAGCTTAGTGGGGGCCAGGAACACTGAAGCTTTCTTT	CASSLVGARNTEAFF
TRBJ2-3	-	-	TRBV5-1	TGCGCCAGCAGCTTGGGGAACGAGGTGGATACGCAGTATTTT	CASSLGNEVDTQYF
TRBJ1-6	TRBD1	-	TRBV20-1	TGCAGTGCTAGTATCGGGACAGCCTCTTCACCCCTCCACTTT	CSASIGTASSPLHF